Listed below are T cell receptor beta chains from one sample, sequenced in a study of blood T cell repertoires in COVID-19. Libraries were prepared by immunoSEQ multiplex PCR; TCRdb keeps only in-frame clonotypes and omits some of them. The sample lists 130,000 to 150,000 clones, just under 90% occurring once. Specimen: peripheral blood. The receptors originated from a woman aged 50 to 60 with active or convalescent COVID-19. Each CDR3 is given with its conserved first and last residue. Each record gives: J gene, V gene, clone size, D gene, CDR3 DNA, CDR3 protein. D genes are given only for firm matches. Some rows mark clone size as missing; the rest say once, few, many or name a class of expanded clone.

j_call: TRBJ1-1; v_call: TRBV27; clone_size: few; d_call: -; cdr3_nt: TGTGCCAGCAGTCCGTTCTCCGGTCAGGGCACTGAAGCTTTCTTT; cdr3_aa: CASSPFSGQGTEAFF
j_call: TRBJ2-7; v_call: TRBV6-5; clone_size: few; d_call: TRBD1; cdr3_nt: TGTGCCAGCAGACAGGGGGTCGGCGAGCAGTACTTC; cdr3_aa: CASRQGVGEQYF
j_call: TRBJ2-6; v_call: TRBV15; clone_size: -; d_call: -; cdr3_nt: TGTGCCACCAGCAGAGATAAGGGGGGGGCCAACGTCCTGACTTTC; cdr3_aa: CATSRDKGGANVLTF
j_call: TRBJ2-3; v_call: TRBV28; clone_size: -; d_call: TRBD2; cdr3_nt: TGTGCCAGCAGTCCGCCGCGGCTAGCGGGAGTTCGAGTGGATACGCAGTATTTT; cdr3_aa: CASSPPRLAGVRVDTQYF
j_call: TRBJ2-1; v_call: TRBV18; clone_size: -; d_call: -; cdr3_nt: TGTGCCAGCTCACCCGGGACGGGGGGCCGGGAGCAGTTCTTC; cdr3_aa: CASSPGTGGREQFF
j_call: TRBJ1-6; v_call: TRBV18; clone_size: -; d_call: -; cdr3_nt: TGTGCCAGCTCACCACAGGCAGGTTGGAATTCACCCCTCCACTTT; cdr3_aa: CASSPQAGWNSPLHF
j_call: TRBJ1-1; v_call: TRBV14; clone_size: -; d_call: TRBD1; cdr3_nt: TGTGCCAGCAGCCAGGAGAATTTTCAGGGGGCGGCGAACACTGAAGCTTTCTTT; cdr3_aa: CASSQENFQGAANTEAFF
j_call: TRBJ2-7; v_call: TRBV5-4; clone_size: once; d_call: -; cdr3_nt: TGTGCCAGCAGCTTGAGGGGGGGGAAGACCTACGAGCAGTACTTC; cdr3_aa: CASSLRGGKTYEQYF
j_call: TRBJ1-3; v_call: TRBV7-2; clone_size: -; d_call: -; cdr3_nt: TGTGCCAGCAGCTTGGACAGCCTCTCTGGAAACACCATATATTTT; cdr3_aa: CASSLDSLSGNTIYF
j_call: TRBJ2-3; v_call: TRBV6-2/TRBV6-3; clone_size: -; d_call: TRBD2; cdr3_nt: TGTGCCAGCAGTACCCCCTCGCGGGGGGGCGACGATACGCAGTATTTT; cdr3_aa: CASSTPSRGGDDTQYF
j_call: TRBJ1-6; v_call: TRBV6-5; clone_size: -; d_call: -; cdr3_nt: TGTGCCAGCAGTTTGACAGGTAGCGGGGGGAATTCACCCCTCCACTTT; cdr3_aa: CASSLTGSGGNSPLHF
j_call: TRBJ2-5; v_call: TRBV6-5; clone_size: few; d_call: -; cdr3_nt: TGTGCCAGCAGTTACCATGGTGGAGGCGGGGAGACCCAGTACTTC; cdr3_aa: CASSYHGGGGETQYF
j_call: TRBJ2-1; v_call: TRBV7-3; clone_size: once; d_call: TRBD2; cdr3_nt: TGTGCCAGCAGCCCGGCGGGGGGGCCGTATGAGCAGTTCTTC; cdr3_aa: CASSPAGGPYEQFF
j_call: TRBJ1-5; v_call: TRBV28; clone_size: -; d_call: -; cdr3_nt: TGTGCCAGCAGTTTATCTCTTCAGCCCCAGCATTTT; cdr3_aa: CASSLSLQPQHF
j_call: TRBJ2-1; v_call: TRBV6-2/TRBV6-3; clone_size: few; d_call: TRBD1; cdr3_nt: TGTGCCAGCAGTTACTCCGGGACAGCCAACTTTCTGTTCTTC; cdr3_aa: CASSYSGTANFLFF
j_call: TRBJ2-5; v_call: TRBV5-5; clone_size: -; d_call: TRBD2; cdr3_nt: TGTGCCAGCAGGATATCTGGGAGGGAAGAGACCCAGTACTTC; cdr3_aa: CASRISGREETQYF
j_call: TRBJ2-7; v_call: TRBV5-1; clone_size: -; d_call: -; cdr3_nt: TGCGCCAGCAGCACGGGATCGGGCGCCTACGAGCAGTACTTC; cdr3_aa: CASSTGSGAYEQYF
j_call: TRBJ1-2; v_call: TRBV19; clone_size: -; d_call: TRBD1; cdr3_nt: TGTGCCAGTAGTACCACCTCCGGGACAGGGGATGGCTACACCTTC; cdr3_aa: CASSTTSGTGDGYTF
j_call: TRBJ1-1; v_call: TRBV6-6; clone_size: -; d_call: TRBD1; cdr3_nt: TGTGCCAGCAGGACCACAGAACTCGGACAGGGTGAAGCTTTCTTT; cdr3_aa: CASRTTELGQGEAFF
j_call: TRBJ2-1; v_call: TRBV7-6; clone_size: -; d_call: TRBD2; cdr3_nt: TGTGCCAGCAGGAACACTAGCGAATTGTCCCAGTTCTTC; cdr3_aa: CASRNTSELSQFF
j_call: TRBJ1-1; v_call: TRBV30; clone_size: -; d_call: TRBD1; cdr3_nt: TGTGCCTGGACTCTACAGGGGTATAAGGACACTGAAGCTTTCTTT; cdr3_aa: CAWTLQGYKDTEAFF
j_call: TRBJ2-3; v_call: TRBV6-6; clone_size: -; d_call: -; cdr3_nt: TGTGCCAGCACCATCACTGGGAGAGGGAATTCAGATACGCAGTATTTT; cdr3_aa: CASTITGRGNSDTQYF
j_call: TRBJ1-4; v_call: TRBV15; clone_size: -; d_call: TRBD1; cdr3_nt: TGTGCCACCAGCAGAGCAGGACAGGGAGGAGGGGAAAAACTGTTTTTT; cdr3_aa: CATSRAGQGGGEKLFF
j_call: TRBJ2-7; v_call: TRBV7-3; clone_size: -; d_call: TRBD1; cdr3_nt: TGTGCCAGCAGCTTGCCGGGACAGGGGGACAGCTCCTACGAGCAGTACTTC; cdr3_aa: CASSLPGQGDSSYEQYF